A selection of T cell receptor beta chains follows, all from one sample in a study of control samples from healthy donors and cancer patients. The data were produced by immunoSEQ multiplex PCR, yet TCRdb's version contains in-frame clones alone and is incomplete. This sample has roughly 130,000 clones, with roughly 94% found just once. Sequencing was performed on blood. The source is a man aged 25-45 years in good health. CDR3s include the opening cysteine and the closing phenylalanine or tryptophan. The order of the fields is clone size, V gene, D gene, J gene, CDR3 protein, CDR3 DNA. D genes are given only for firm matches. Clone size, where shown, is once, few, many, or a class for clones that have expanded.

>-|TRBV6-6|TRBD1|TRBJ1-1
CASRPYRGNTEAFF
TGTGCCAGCAGACCTTACAGGGGGAACACTGAAGCTTTCTTT
>-|TRBV28|TRBD1|TRBJ1-2
CASRGGGGAYGYTF
TGTGCCAGCAGGGGGGGAGGGGGCGCTTATGGCTACACCTTC
>-|TRBV4-3|-|TRBJ1-1
CASSHSGQDTEAFF
TGCGCCAGCAGCCATAGCGGGCAAGACACTGAAGCTTTCTTT
>-|TRBV6-1|-|TRBJ1-5
CASSAGRINQPQHF
TGTGCCAGCAGCGCCGGGAGAATCAATCAGCCCCAGCATTTT
>-|TRBV7-9|-|TRBJ2-5
CASSFRIEETQYF
TGTGCCAGCAGCTTTCGGATAGAAGAGACCCAGTACTTC
>-|TRBV6-5|-|TRBJ1-6
CASIAGGGGGSPLHF
TGTGCCAGCATCGCTGGGGGAGGCGGAGGTTCACCCCTCCACTTT
>-|TRBV6-2/TRBV6-3|-|TRBJ1-1
CASSYRTPMNTEAFF
TGTGCCAGCAGTTATCGGACACCCATGAACACTGAAGCTTTCTTT
>-|TRBV9|-|TRBJ1-6
CASSVDEGLYNSPLHF
TGTGCCAGCAGCGTAGATGAGGGGCTATACAATTCACCCCTCCACTTT
>-|TRBV24-1|TRBD1|TRBJ1-2
CATSENRQGNYGYTF
TGTGCCACCAGTGAGAACCGACAGGGAAACTATGGCTACACCTTC
>-|TRBV5-4|TRBD1|TRBJ2-7
CASSVRDRGGYGSYEQYF
TGTGCCAGCAGCGTCCGGGACAGGGGGGGTTATGGGTCCTACGAGCAGTACTTC
>-|TRBV4-1|-|TRBJ2-5
CASSQSGAGGEQTQYF
TGCGCCAGCAGCCAATCCGGGGCAGGGGGGGAACAGACCCAGTACTTC
>once|TRBV19|-|TRBJ1-5
CASSITGTNSNQPQHF
TGTGCCAGTAGTATAACCGGGACAAATAGCAATCAGCCCCAGCATTTT
>-|TRBV7-8|-|TRBJ2-5
CASSLGRGSIQETQYF
TGTGCCAGCAGCTTAGGAAGGGGATCCATTCAAGAGACCCAGTACTTC
>-|TRBV18|-|TRBJ2-7
CASSPSQLRGEQYF
TGTGCCAGCTCACCAAGTCAGCTTCGGGGCGAGCAGTACTTC
>-|TRBV7-8|-|TRBJ2-2
CASSQGTVTGELFF
TGTGCCAGCAGCCAAGGGACGGTCACCGGGGAGCTGTTTTTT
>-|TRBV5-1|-|TRBJ1-4
CASSLEDGRSRNEKLFF
TGCGCCAGCAGCTTGGAGGATGGGCGAAGTCGGAATGAAAAACTGTTTTTT
>-|TRBV18|-|TRBJ1-3
CASSPPQSPSSGNTIYF
TGTGCCAGCTCACCACCTCAGTCGCCGAGCTCTGGAAACACCATATATTTT
>-|TRBV28|TRBD2|TRBJ2-3
CASSRFTSGVLETQYF
TGTGCCAGCAGCCGCTTCACTAGCGGGGTGCTGGAGACGCAGTATTTT
>-|TRBV14|-|TRBJ2-3
CASSHGGGPITQYF
TGTGCCAGCAGCCATGGCGGGGGCCCAATAACGCAGTATTTT
>-|TRBV6-1|-|TRBJ1-6
CASSDRVNSPLHF
TGTGCCAGCAGTGACAGAGTAAATTCACCCCTCCACTTT
>-|TRBV19|-|TRBJ1-4
CASRRTANNEKLFF
TGTGCCAGTAGGCGAACAGCTAATAATGAAAAACTGTTTTTT
>-|TRBV6-5|-|TRBJ1-5
CASSTYSNQPQHF
TGTGCCAGCAGTACCTATAGCAATCAGCCCCAGCATTTT
>once|TRBV4-1|-|TRBJ2-7
CASSQQTATYEQYF
TGCGCCAGCAGCCAACAAACAGCTACCTACGAGCAGTACTTC
>-|TRBV10-2|TRBD1|TRBJ2-1
CASSRSVGTVSYNEQFF
TGCGCCAGCAGTCGTAGCGTTGGGACAGTCTCCTACAATGAGCAGTTCTTC
>-|TRBV14|TRBD1|TRBJ2-1
CASSQETGADEQFF
TGTGCCAGCAGCCAGGAAACAGGGGCCGATGAGCAGTTCTTC
>few|TRBV9|-|TRBJ1-3
CASSAYRSSNSGNTIYF
TGTGCCAGCAGCGCCTACAGGTCATCTAACTCTGGAAACACCATATATTTT
>-|TRBV7-2|-|TRBJ1-2
CASSLGGLNYGYTF
TGTGCCAGCAGCTTAGGAGGCCTTAACTATGGCTACACCTTC
>-|TRBV7-9|-|TRBJ1-5
CASSLSRGARQPQHF
TGTGCCAGCAGCTTATCACGGGGGGCTCGGCAGCCCCAGCATTTT
>-|TRBV2|-|TRBJ1-5
CASSSYRGNQPQHF
TGTGCCAGCAGTTCATACAGGGGCAATCAGCCCCAGCATTTT
>-|TRBV27|TRBD1|TRBJ2-2
CASSLRTGGVGTGELFF
TGTGCCAGCAGTTTGCGGACAGGGGGCGTCGGCACCGGGGAGCTGTTTTTT
>-|TRBV6-2/TRBV6-3|-|TRBJ1-5
CASSPLYEGWTTDYSNQPQHF
TGTGCCAGCAGTCCACTCTATGAGGGCTGGACCACGGACTATAGCAATCAGCCCCAGCATTTT
>-|TRBV10-3|-|TRBJ1-1
CAISESGATNTEAFF
TGTGCCATCAGTGAGTCGGGGGCTACGAACACTGAAGCTTTCTTT
>-|TRBV20-1|-|TRBJ1-1
CSTMWNTEAFF
TGCAGTACCATGTGGAACACTGAAGCTTTCTTT
>once|TRBV30|TRBD1|TRBJ2-6
CAWEGGAGANVLTF
TGTGCCTGGGAAGGGGGCGCTGGGGCCAACGTCCTGACTTTC
>-|TRBV11-2|TRBD1|TRBJ1-2
CASSQGGQRVNYGYTF
TGTGCCAGCAGCCAAGGGGGCCAGAGGGTAAACTATGGCTACACCTTC
>-|TRBV30|-|TRBJ2-7
CAWSKVRSSGSSYEQYF
TGTGCCTGGAGTAAGGTTAGATCCAGTGGAAGCTCCTACGAGCAGTACTTC